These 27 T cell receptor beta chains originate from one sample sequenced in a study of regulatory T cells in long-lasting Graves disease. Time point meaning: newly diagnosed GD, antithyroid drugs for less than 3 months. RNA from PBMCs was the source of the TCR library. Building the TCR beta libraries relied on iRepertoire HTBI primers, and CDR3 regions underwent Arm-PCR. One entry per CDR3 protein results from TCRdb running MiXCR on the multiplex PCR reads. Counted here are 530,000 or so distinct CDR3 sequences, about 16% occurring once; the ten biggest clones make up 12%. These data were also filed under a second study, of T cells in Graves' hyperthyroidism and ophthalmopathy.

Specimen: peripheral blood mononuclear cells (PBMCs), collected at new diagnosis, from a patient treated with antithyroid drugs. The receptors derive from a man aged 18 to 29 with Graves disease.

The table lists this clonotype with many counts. CDR3 amino acids: CASSFLYRSNNEQFF. CDR3 DNA: TGTGCCAGCAGCTTCCTCTACCGCAGCAATAATGAGCAGTTCTTC. The chain combines TRBV7-2 with TRBJ2-1; D gene unclear. The V gene's germline CDR1 is SGHTA and CDR2 FQGNSA. The ends were cut back, 3 bases at V and 7 bases at J, with 16 bases in the middle. The CDR3 has 15 amino acids.

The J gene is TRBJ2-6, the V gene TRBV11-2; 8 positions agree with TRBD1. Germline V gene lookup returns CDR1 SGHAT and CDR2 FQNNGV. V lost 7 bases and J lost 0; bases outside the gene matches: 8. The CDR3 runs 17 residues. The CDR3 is CASNRDRLFSGANVLTF. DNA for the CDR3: TGTGCCAGCAACCGGGACAGGCTCTTCTCTGGGGCCAACGTCCTGACTTTC.

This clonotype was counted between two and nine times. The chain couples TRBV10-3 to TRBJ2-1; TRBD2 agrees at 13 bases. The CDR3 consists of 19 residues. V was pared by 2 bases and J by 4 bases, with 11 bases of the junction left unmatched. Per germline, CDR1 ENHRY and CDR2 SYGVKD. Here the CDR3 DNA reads TGTGCCATCAGTGAGAGGGGACTAGCGGGATACCCTGGATACAATGAGCAGTTCTTC. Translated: CAISERGLAGYPGYNEQFF.

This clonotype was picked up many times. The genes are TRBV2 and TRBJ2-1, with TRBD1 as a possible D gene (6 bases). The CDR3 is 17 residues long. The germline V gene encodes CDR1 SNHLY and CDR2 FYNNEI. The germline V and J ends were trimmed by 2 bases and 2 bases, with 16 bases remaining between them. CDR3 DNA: TGTGCCAGCAGTGAAAAGGGACAACCGTTACCCTACAATGAGCAGTTCTTC. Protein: CASSEKGQPLPYNEQFF.

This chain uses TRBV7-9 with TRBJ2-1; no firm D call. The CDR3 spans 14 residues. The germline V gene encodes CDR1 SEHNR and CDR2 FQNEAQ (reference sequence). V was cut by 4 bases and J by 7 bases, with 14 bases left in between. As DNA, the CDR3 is TGTGCCAGCAGCTCCTGGCTAGATAGTAATGAGCAGTTCTTC. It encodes CASSSWLDSNEQFF.

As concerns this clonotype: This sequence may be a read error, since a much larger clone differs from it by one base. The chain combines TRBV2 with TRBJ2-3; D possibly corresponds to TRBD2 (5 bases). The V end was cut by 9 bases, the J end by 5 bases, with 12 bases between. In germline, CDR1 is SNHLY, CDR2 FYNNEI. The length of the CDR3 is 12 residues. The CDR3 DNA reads TGTGCCAGGAGGGATATCATAGATACGCAGTATTTT. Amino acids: CARRDIIDTQYF. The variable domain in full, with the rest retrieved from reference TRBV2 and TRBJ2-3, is EPEVTQTPSHQVTQMGQEVILRCVPISNHLYFYWYRQILGQKVEFLVSFYNNEISEKSEIFDDQFSVERPDGSNFTLKIRSTKLEDSAMYFCARRDIIDTQYFGPGTRLTVL.

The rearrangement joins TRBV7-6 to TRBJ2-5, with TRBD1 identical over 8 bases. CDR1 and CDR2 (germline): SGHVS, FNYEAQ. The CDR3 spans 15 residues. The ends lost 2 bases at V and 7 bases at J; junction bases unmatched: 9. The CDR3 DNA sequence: TGTGCCAGCAGCTTAAGTCAGGGGGCGAAGGTGACCCAGTACTTC. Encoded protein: CASSLSQGAKVTQYF.

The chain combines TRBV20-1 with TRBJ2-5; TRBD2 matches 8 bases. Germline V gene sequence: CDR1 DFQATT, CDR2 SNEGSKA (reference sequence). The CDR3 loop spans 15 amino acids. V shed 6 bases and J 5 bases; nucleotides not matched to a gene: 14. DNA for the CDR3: TGCAGTGCGGTCAAGGGAGCGGGAGTCCGGGAGACCCAGTACTTC. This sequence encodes CSAVKGAGVRETQYF.

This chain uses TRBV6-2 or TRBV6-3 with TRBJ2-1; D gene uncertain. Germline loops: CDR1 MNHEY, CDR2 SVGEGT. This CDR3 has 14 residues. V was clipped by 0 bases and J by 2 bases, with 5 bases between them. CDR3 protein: CASSYSEPYNEQFF. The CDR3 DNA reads TGTGCCAGCAGTTACTCGGAGCCCTACAATGAGCAGTTCTTC.

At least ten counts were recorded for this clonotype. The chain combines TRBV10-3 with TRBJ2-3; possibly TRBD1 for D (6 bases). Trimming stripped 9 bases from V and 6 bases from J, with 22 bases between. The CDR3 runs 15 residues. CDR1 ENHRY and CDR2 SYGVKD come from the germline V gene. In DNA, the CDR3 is TGTGCCATACGTGGTGGGTCAGGGGCCAGTGATACGCAGTATTTT. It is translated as CAIRGGSGASDTQYF.

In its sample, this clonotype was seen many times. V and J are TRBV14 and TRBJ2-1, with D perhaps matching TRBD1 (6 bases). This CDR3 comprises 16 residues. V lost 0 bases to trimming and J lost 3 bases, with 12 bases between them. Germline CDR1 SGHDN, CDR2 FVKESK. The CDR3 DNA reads TGTGCCAGCAGCCAAGATCTCAGGGGCCTCTACAATGAGCAGTTCTTC. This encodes CASSQDLRGLYNEQFF.

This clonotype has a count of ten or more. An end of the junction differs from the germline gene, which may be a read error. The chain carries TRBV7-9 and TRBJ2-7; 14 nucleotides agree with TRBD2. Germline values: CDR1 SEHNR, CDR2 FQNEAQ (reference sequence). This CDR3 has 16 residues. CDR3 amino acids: CASSPGLAGAFFRQHF. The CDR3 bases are TGTGCCAGCAGCCCGGGACTAGCGGGAGCTTTCTTCAGGCAACACTTC.

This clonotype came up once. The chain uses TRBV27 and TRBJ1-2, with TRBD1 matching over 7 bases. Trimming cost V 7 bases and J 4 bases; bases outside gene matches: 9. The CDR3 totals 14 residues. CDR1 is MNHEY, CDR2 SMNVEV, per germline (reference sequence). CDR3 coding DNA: TGTGCCAGCACCCCCAGACAGGGTATCTATGGCTACACCTTC. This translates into CASTPRQGIYGYTF.

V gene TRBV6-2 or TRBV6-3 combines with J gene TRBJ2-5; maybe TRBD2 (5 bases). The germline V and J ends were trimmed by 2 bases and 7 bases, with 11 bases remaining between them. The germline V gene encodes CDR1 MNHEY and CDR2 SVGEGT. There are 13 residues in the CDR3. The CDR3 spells CASSYIKEGTQYF. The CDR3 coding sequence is TGTGCCAGCAGTTACATAAAAGAGGGGACCCAGTACTTC.

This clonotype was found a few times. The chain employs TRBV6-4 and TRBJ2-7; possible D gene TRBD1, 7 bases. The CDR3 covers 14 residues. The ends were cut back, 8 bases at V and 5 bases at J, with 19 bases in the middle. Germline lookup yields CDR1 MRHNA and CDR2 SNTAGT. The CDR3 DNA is TGTGCCAGCGGGCGACAGGGAGGTAGCGACGAGCAGTACTTC. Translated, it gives CASGRQGGSDEQYF.

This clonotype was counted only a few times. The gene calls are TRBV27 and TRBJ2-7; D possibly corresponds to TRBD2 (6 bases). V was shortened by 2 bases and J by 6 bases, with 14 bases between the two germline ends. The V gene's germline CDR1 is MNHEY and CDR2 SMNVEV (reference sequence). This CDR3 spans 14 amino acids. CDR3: CASSLRTSYGEQYF. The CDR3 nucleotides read TGTGCCAGCAGTTTACGAACTAGCTACGGCGAGCAGTACTTC.

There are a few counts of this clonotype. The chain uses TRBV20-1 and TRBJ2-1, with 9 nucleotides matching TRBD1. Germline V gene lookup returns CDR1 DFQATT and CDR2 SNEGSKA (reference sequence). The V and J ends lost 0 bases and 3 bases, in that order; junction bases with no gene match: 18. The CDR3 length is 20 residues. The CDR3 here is CSARDLVPKRQGVGYNEQFF. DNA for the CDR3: TGCAGTGCTAGAGATCTGGTCCCCAAGAGACAGGGGGTAGGCTACAATGAGCAGTTCTTC.

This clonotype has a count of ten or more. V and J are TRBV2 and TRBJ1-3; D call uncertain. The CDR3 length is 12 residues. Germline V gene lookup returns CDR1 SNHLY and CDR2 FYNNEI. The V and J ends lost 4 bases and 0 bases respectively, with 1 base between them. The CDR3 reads CASSGSGNTIYF. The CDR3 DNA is TGTGCCAGCAGTGGCTCTGGAAACACCATATATTTT.

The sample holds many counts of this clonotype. The CDR3 reads CASSPLDRGTSYAAGIQETQYF. The CDR3 DNA sequence: TGTGCCAGCAGTCCTTTGGACAGGGGAACGTCATATGCCGCGGGGATCCAAGAGACCCAGTACTTC. The chain uses TRBV12-3 or TRBV12-4 and TRBJ2-5, with 9 bases that match TRBD1. J gave up 1 base and V 5 bases, and 26 bases lay outside the gene matches. The CDR3 runs to 22 residues.

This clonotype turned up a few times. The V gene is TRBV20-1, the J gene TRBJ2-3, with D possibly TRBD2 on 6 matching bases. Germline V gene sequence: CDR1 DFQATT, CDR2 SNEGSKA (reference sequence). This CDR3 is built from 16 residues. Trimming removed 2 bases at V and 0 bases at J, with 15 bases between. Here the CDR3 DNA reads TGCAGTGCTAGACCGCTGCGGGAAACTAGCACAGATACGCAGTATTTT. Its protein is CSARPLRETSTDTQYF.

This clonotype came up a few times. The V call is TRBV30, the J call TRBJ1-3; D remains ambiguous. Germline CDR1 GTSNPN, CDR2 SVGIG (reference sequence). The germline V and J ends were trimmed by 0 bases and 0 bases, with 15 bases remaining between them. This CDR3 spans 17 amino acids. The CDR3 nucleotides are TGTGCCTGGAGTGTTTATCAGACACTCCCCTCTGGAAACACCATATATTTT. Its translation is CAWSVYQTLPSGNTIYF. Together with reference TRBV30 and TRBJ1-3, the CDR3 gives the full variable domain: SQTIHQWPATLVQPVGSPLSLECTVEGTSNPNLYWYRQAAGRGLQLLFYSVGIGQISSEVPQNLSASRPQDRQFILSSKKLLLSDSGFYLCAWSVYQTLPSGNTIYFGEGSWLTVV.

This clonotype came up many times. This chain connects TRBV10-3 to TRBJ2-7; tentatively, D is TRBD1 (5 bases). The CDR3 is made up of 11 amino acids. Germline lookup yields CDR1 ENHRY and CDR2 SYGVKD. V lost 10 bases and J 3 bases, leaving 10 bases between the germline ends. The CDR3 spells CATARGYEQYF. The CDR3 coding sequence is TGTGCCACCGCTAGGGGCTACGAGCAGTACTTC.

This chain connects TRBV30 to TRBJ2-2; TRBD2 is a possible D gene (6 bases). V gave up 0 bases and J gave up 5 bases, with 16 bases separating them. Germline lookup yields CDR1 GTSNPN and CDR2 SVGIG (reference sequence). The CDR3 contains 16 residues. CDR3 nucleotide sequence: TGTGCCTGGAGTGTTGGAGTCGGGAGAAGGACCGGGGAGCTGTTTTTT. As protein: CAWSVGVGRRTGELFF.

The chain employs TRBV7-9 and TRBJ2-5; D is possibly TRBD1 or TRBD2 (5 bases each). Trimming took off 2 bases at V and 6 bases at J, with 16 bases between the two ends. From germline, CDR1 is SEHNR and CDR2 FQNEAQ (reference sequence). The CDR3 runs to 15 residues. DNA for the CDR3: TGTGCCAGCAGCTTACAAGGGACCTTAGGGCAGACCCAGTACTTC. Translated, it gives CASSLQGTLGQTQYF.

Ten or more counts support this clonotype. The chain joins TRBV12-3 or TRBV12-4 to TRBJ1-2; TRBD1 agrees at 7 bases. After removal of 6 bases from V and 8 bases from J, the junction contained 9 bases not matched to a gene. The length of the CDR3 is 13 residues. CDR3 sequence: CASRLQGGAGYTF. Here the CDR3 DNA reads TGTGCCAGCAGACTTCAGGGGGGAGCAGGCTACACCTTC.

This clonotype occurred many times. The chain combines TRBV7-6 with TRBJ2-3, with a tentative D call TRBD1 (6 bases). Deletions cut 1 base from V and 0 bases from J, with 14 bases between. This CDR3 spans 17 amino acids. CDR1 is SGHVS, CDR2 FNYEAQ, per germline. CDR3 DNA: TGTGCCAGCAGCTTAGTTGGGGGACACCCTAGCACAGATACGCAGTATTTT. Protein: CASSLVGGHPSTDTQYF.

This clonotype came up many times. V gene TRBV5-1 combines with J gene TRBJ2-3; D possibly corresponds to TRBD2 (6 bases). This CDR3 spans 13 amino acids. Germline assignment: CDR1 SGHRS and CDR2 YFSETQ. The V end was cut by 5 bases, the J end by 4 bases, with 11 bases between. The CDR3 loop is CASRTSSADTQYF. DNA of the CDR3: TGCGCCAGCAGGACTAGTTCCGCAGATACGCAGTATTTT.